A single sample gave rise to the 32 T cell receptor beta chains below, sequenced in a study of T cell responses to AZD1222 COVID-19 vaccine. Using immunoSEQ multiplex PCR, the repertoire was profiled, and TCRdb retains in-frame clones only, with some absent. Among 130,000 to 150,000 clones listed, around 84% were seen once. This material consisted of peripheral blood, taken 28 days after the second AZD1222 dose. The receptors shown here come from an adult who received the AZD1222 COVID-19 vaccine.

This clone was seen a few times. This sequence joins TRBV5-4 and TRBJ2-5, with D perhaps assigned TRBD1 or TRBD2 (5 bases each). The V gene lost 0 bases and the J gene lost 5 bases, with 11 bases spanning the gap. This CDR3 contains 14 residues. Germline CDR1 SGHNT, CDR2 YYREEE (reference sequence). The chain's CDR3 is CASSLEAEGETQYF. CDR3 DNA sequence: TGTGCCAGCAGCTTGGAGGCCGAGGGGGAGACCCAGTACTTC.

The chain uses TRBV11-2 and TRBJ2-7; 13 bases agree with TRBD2. Germline V gene data show CDR1 as SGHAT and CDR2 as FQNNGV. The length of the CDR3 is 15 residues. V lost 5 bases to trimming and J lost 2 bases; unmatched junction nucleotides: 3. CDR3 DNA sequence: TGTGCCAGCAGCCTCGGACTAGCGGGGGCCTACGAGCAGTACTTC. It specifies CASSLGLAGAYEQYF.

About this clone: The sample holds other DNA sequences that translate to the same CDR3. The J gene is TRBJ1-1, the V gene TRBV27; D is possibly TRBD1 (6 bases). The germline V gene has CDR1 MNHEY and CDR2 SMNVEV (reference sequence). The V end was cut by 5 bases, the J end by 1 base, with 11 bases between. The CDR3 covers 14 residues. The CDR3, as DNA: TGTGCCAGCAGTACAGCAGGGGAGAACACTGAAGCTTTCTTT. This gives the protein CASSTAGENTEAFF.

The chain is built from TRBV9 and TRBJ1-5; perhaps TRBD1 as D (5 bases). V was shortened by 0 bases and J by 2 bases, with 15 bases between the two germline ends. This CDR3 is 17 amino acids long. Germline CDR1 SGDLS, CDR2 YYNGEE. Here the CDR3 DNA reads TGTGCCAGCAGCGTAGAAGGAAAGGGGATGGGCAATCAGCCCCAGCATTTT. It specifies CASSVEGKGMGNQPQHF.

The CDR3 region is CATSLDREMYQETQYF. CDR3 nucleotide sequence: TGTGCCACCAGCTTGGACAGGGAGATGTACCAAGAGACCCAGTACTTC. The chain joins TRBV15 to TRBJ2-5, with 8 bases lining up with TRBD1. CDR1 is LNHNV, CDR2 YYDKDF, per germline (reference sequence). This CDR3 is 16 amino acids long. The ends lost 5 bases at V and 0 bases at J; junction bases unmatched: 8.

The chain recombines TRBV27 with TRBJ1-1; D unresolved. Germline CDR1 is MNHEY and CDR2 is SMNVEV (reference sequence). V lost 0 bases, J lost 5 bases, and 13 bases lay in between. The CDR3 runs to 15 residues. This CDR3 reads CASSLSGFGQTEAFF. CDR3 sequence (DNA): TGTGCCAGCAGTTTATCTGGGTTTGGTCAGACTGAAGCTTTCTTT.

This clone has a single count. The gene calls are TRBV11-3 and TRBJ2-5, with D possibly being TRBD1 or TRBD2 (5 bases each). Germline values: CDR1 SGHNT, CDR2 YENEEA. The CDR3 covers 14 residues. Trimming pared 7 bases from V and 4 bases from J, leaving 16 bases between. CDR3 DNA: TGTGCCAGCAACCGGATAGTGGGGACAGAGACCCAGTACTTC. Translating it yields CASNRIVGTETQYF.

The chain uses TRBV5-1 and TRBJ1-4; 7 bases align to TRBD1. V lost 5 bases to trimming and J lost 6 bases; unmatched junction nucleotides: 7. The V gene's germline CDR1 is SGHRS and CDR2 YFSETQ. This CDR3 is 14 amino acids long. CDR3 in amino acids: CASRLQGTDEKLFF. The CDR3 nucleotides are TGCGCCAGCAGGCTACAGGGGACAGATGAAAAACTGTTTTTT.

The chain combines TRBV2 with TRBJ1-1, with unresolved D. Trimming left V 7 bases short and J 0 bases short, with 18 bases between. The CDR3 totals 16 residues. Germline CDR1 is SNHLY and CDR2 is FYNNEI. The CDR3 DNA reads TGTGCCAGCATTAGTTGGGAGGAAGAAATGAACACTGAAGCTTTCTTT. Its translation: CASISWEEEMNTEAFF.

The chain combines TRBV6-1 with TRBJ2-7; a weak D match, TRBD2 (5 bases). Germline CDR1 reads MNHNS; CDR2 reads SASEGT. V was clipped by 3 bases and J by 11 bases, with 17 bases between them. The CDR3 spans 13 residues. CDR3 protein: CASSDNRGGREYF. Written as DNA, the CDR3 is TGTGCCAGCAGTGATAACCGGGGTGGACGGGAGTACTTC.

The chain links TRBV2 to TRBJ2-3, with TRBD2 matching 11 bases. In germline, CDR1 is SNHLY, CDR2 FYNNEI. The CDR3 contains 15 residues. Germline trimming cut 5 bases from V and 4 bases from J; bases unmatched to any gene: 5. DNA for the CDR3: TGTGCCAGCAGTCCGGGACTAGCGGCGCCAGATACGCAGTATTTT. Encoded protein: CASSPGLAAPDTQYF.

This clone has only one observation. This rearrangement joins TRBV11-2 to TRBJ2-4; D may correspond to TRBD1 or TRBD2 (5 bases each). V was trimmed by 1 base and J by 11 bases, leaving 21 bases between them. The germline CDR1 and CDR2 sequences are SGHAT and FQNNGV. This CDR3 is 16 amino acids long. As DNA, the CDR3 is TGTGCCAGCAGCTTAGGGGACGGGGCTGTCGGTACGGTTCAGTACTTC. This codes for CASSLGDGAVGTVQYF.

The rearrangement joins TRBV5-3 to TRBJ2-2; TRBD2 matches at 7 bases. TRBV5-3 belongs to the ORF category, with a function that is uncertain. V was pared by 4 bases and J by 5 bases, with 14 bases of the junction left unmatched. The CDR3 spans 17 residues. The CDR3 nucleotides are TGTGCCAGAAGCGTACGTCACCCGGGAGGTTTTACCGGGGAGCTGTTTTTT. It specifies CARSVRHPGGFTGELFF.

The chain uses TRBV4-1 and TRBJ2-7; perhaps TRBD2 as D (5 bases). This CDR3 spans 14 amino acids. Germline CDR1 MGHRA, CDR2 YSYEKL. The ends were cut back, 4 bases at V and 3 bases at J, with 13 bases in the middle. The CDR3 is CASSPQAEGYEQYF. CDR3 nucleotides: TGCGCCAGCAGCCCCCAAGCGGAAGGCTACGAGCAGTACTTC.

This clone appeared once. The chain employs TRBV29-1 and TRBJ2-7, with D perhaps TRBD1 (5 bases). V lost 4 bases and J lost 6, with 7 bases in between. CDR1 is SQVTM, CDR2 ANQGSEA, per germline. This CDR3 contains 10 residues. In DNA, the CDR3 is TGCAGCGTTGGTAGGGGCGAGCAGTACTTC. Its translation is CSVGRGEQYF.

The chain recombines TRBV27 with TRBJ1-5; D is possibly TRBD1 (5 bases). The ends were cut back, 2 bases at V and 7 bases at J, with 12 bases in the middle. The CDR3 consists of 14 residues. Germline CDR1 and CDR2: MNHEY and SMNVEV (reference sequence). CDR3 protein: CASSLKGFGQPQHF. CDR3 DNA: TGTGCCAGCAGTTTAAAGGGGTTTGGGCAGCCCCAGCATTTT.

This chain connects TRBV15 to TRBJ1-4; no clear D. Germline V gene data show CDR1 as LNHNV and CDR2 as YYDKDF (reference sequence). The length of the CDR3 is 18 residues. Trimming left V 1 base short and J 5 bases short, with 20 bases between. Here the CDR3 DNA reads TGTGCCACCAGCAGAGGAGTATCGGGCCCTAAACTAAATGAAAAACTGTTTTTT. Its protein product is CATSRGVSGPKLNEKLFF. Supplemented by reference TRBV15 and TRBJ1-4, the full variable domain reads DAMVIQNPRYQVTQFGKPVTLSCSQTLNHNVMYWYQQKSSQAPKLLFHYYDKDFNNEADTPDNFQSRRPNTSFCFLDIRSPGLGDTAMYLCATSRGVSGPKLNEKLFFGSGTQLSVL.

The gene calls are TRBV11-3 and TRBJ2-5; the D is unclear. CDR1 SGHNT and CDR2 YENEEA come from the germline V gene. The CDR3 spans 12 residues. V lost 0 bases to trimming and J lost 5 bases, with 4 bases between them. This chain's CDR3 is CASSLDHETQYF. The CDR3 bases are TGTGCCAGCAGCTTAGATCATGAGACCCAGTACTTC. The full variable domain, in which reference TRBV11-3 and TRBJ2-5 provide the parts outside the CDR3, is EAGVVQSPRYKIIEKKQPVAFWCNPISGHNTLYWYLQNLGQGPELLIRYENEEAVDDSQLPKDRFSAERLKGVDSTLKIQPAELGDSAVYLCASSLDHETQYFGPGTRLLVL.

This chain joins TRBV5-1 and TRBJ1-4, with TRBD1 matching over 7 bases. Germline V gene lookup returns CDR1 SGHRS and CDR2 YFSETQ. Trimming removed 0 bases from V and 6 bases from J; junction bases left unmatched: 2. The CDR3 consists of 14 residues. The CDR3 region is CASSLAQGHEKLFF. CDR3 DNA sequence: TGCGCCAGCAGCTTGGCACAGGGGCATGAAAAACTGTTTTTT. Supplemented by reference TRBV5-1 and TRBJ1-4, the full variable domain reads KAGVTQTPRYLIKTRGQQVTLSCSPISGHRSVSWYQQTPGQGLQFLFEYFSETQRNKGNFPGRFSGRQFSNSRSEMNVSTLELGDSALYLCASSLAQGHEKLFFGSGTQLSVL.

For the CDR3, the DNA is TGCGCCAGCAGCAACCTCGACACAGATACGCAGTATTTT. Its protein is CASSNLDTDTQYF. The chain couples TRBV5-1 to TRBJ2-3, with D unresolved. This CDR3 has 13 residues. Between the trimmed V and J ends, which lost 4 bases and 2 bases, there was a span of 8 bases. CDR1 and CDR2 (germline): SGHRS, YFSETQ.

V usage is TRBV7-8 and J usage is TRBJ1-4, with D uncertain. CDR3 length equals 13 residues. Germline V gene lookup returns CDR1 SGHVS and CDR2 FQNEAQ. The germline V and J ends were trimmed by 4 bases and 8 bases, with 11 bases remaining between them. CDR3 nucleotide sequence: TGTGCCAGCAGCTCGGAATCGGCGGAAAAACTGTTTTTT. Translation gives CASSSESAEKLFF.

The rearrangement links TRBV9 to TRBJ2-3; 10 bases line up with TRBD1. The germline gives CDR1 SGDLS, CDR2 YYNGEE. The length of the CDR3 is 14 residues. V lost 4 bases and J lost 5; bases outside the gene matches: 4. Written as DNA, the CDR3 is TGTGCCAGCAGCCCGGGACAGGGGAGAGATACGCAGTATTTT. Its protein is CASSPGQGRDTQYF.

The rearrangement joins TRBV18 to TRBJ1-1; D ambiguous. The V end lost 3 bases, the J end lost 1 base, and 9 bases lay between the germline ends. Germline V CDR1 and CDR2: KGHSH, LQKENI. The CDR3 loop spans 14 amino acids. CDR3 nucleotides: TGTGCCAGCTCACCCTCGCTGAGGAACACTGAAGCTTTCTTT. It yields the protein CASSPSLRNTEAFF.

J is TRBJ1-5 and V is TRBV16; 8 nucleotides match TRBD1. This CDR3 contains 17 residues. Germline V lookup: CDR1 KGHSY, CDR2 FQNENV. The junction had 11 bases not matched to a gene; V was cut back by 4 bases and J by 3 bases. CDR3 coding DNA: TGTGCCAGCAGCCCCACCGGGGCAGGGGGCCCCAATCAGCCCCAGCATTTT. It encodes CASSPTGAGGPNQPQHF.

The chain employs TRBV5-4 and TRBJ2-7, with D possibly TRBD1 on 6 matching bases. There are 13 residues in the CDR3. The V end lost 4 bases, the J end lost 3 bases, and 11 bases lay between the germline ends. Looked up from germline, CDR1 is SGHNT and CDR2 is YYREEE (reference sequence). The CDR3 protein is CASSRRTDYEQYF. The CDR3 DNA follows: TGTGCCAGCAGCCGCAGGACAGACTACGAGCAGTACTTC.

The rearrangement uses TRBV6-5 and TRBJ1-1, with D maybe TRBD1 (5 bases). Trimming took 5 bases from V and 7 from J, leaving 14 bases between them. Per germline, CDR1 MNHEY and CDR2 SVGAGI. The CDR3 extends over 13 amino acids. CDR3 nucleotides: TGTGCCAGCAGTCAGGCGGCGGGGGGTGAAGCTTTCTTT. The encoded protein is CASSQAAGGEAFF.

This sequence joins TRBV7-6 and TRBJ2-5; 10 bases match TRBD2. The V gene end was trimmed by 1 base and the J gene end by 4 bases; junction bases not matched to a gene: 6. This CDR3 is built from 16 residues. CDR1 is SGHVS and CDR2 is FNYEAQ in the germline V gene. This CDR3 is CASSLEASGRGETQYF. In DNA form, the CDR3 reads TGTGCCAGCAGCTTAGAGGCCAGCGGGAGGGGAGAGACCCAGTACTTC.

This clone was picked up one time. This chain uses TRBV6-2 or TRBV6-3 with TRBJ1-1, with 7 positions matching TRBD1. CDR3 length equals 16 residues. Germline CDR1 and CDR2: MNHEY and SVGEGT. Germline trimming cut 4 bases from V and 0 bases from J; bases unmatched to any gene: 8. CDR3 coding DNA: TGTGCCAGCAGTTCCGACGGCAGGGGGGTGAACACTGAAGCTTTCTTT. Amino acid sequence: CASSSDGRGVNTEAFF.

As regards this clone: Other DNA sequences in the sample encode the same CDR3. The chain couples TRBV7-9 to TRBJ1-1, with no clear D. This CDR3 has 15 residues. Germline loops: CDR1 SEHNR, CDR2 FQNEAQ (reference sequence). V gave up 1 base and J gave up 0 bases, with 9 bases separating them. Here the CDR3 reads CASSLGSGMNTEAFF. CDR3 coding DNA: TGTGCCAGCAGCTTAGGGAGCGGGATGAACACTGAAGCTTTCTTT.

This chain connects TRBV6-2 or TRBV6-3 to TRBJ2-6; D unclear. Germline CDR1 and CDR2: MNHEY and SVGEGT. V lost 2 bases and J 4 bases, leaving 9 bases between the germline ends. The CDR3 loop spans 15 amino acids. CDR3 in DNA: TGTGCCAGCAGTTACGCGATGGGGGGGGCCAACGTCCTGACTTTC. Protein sequence: CASSYAMGGANVLTF.

This chain joins TRBV27 and TRBJ1-1; 8 bases are a match to TRBD1. Germline V gene sequence: CDR1 MNHEY, CDR2 SMNVEV (reference sequence). V trimming: 8 bases; J trimming: 2 bases; junction bases outside the gene matches: 7. The CDR3 has 14 residues. The CDR3 sequence is CASVSGGLNTEAFF. CDR3 in DNA: TGTGCCAGCGTATCAGGGGGCCTTAACACTGAAGCTTTCTTT.

J is TRBJ2-2 and V is TRBV10-3; D call uncertain. V was pared by 4 bases and J by 2 bases, with 11 bases between. The germline gives CDR1 ENHRY, CDR2 SYGVKD. The CDR3 totals 15 residues. CDR3: CAISGLGRNTGELFF. Here the CDR3 DNA reads TGTGCCATCAGTGGCCTCGGACGTAACACCGGGGAGCTGTTTTTT.